Each of the 19 T cell receptor beta chains below was sequenced from the same sample in a study of T cell responses to AZD1222 COVID-19 vaccine. The protocol was immunoSEQ multiplex PCR, while the TCRdb copy is restricted to in-frame clones and leaves out a portion. The sample comprises 90,000 to 140,000 clones, roughly 90% of which are singletons, and about 2.7% rests with the top ten. The source material was peripheral blood, sampled on day 0 of AZD1222 vaccination. These receptors came from an adult in good health.

V is TRBV5-1 and J is TRBJ1-3; D not resolved. Germline assignment: CDR1 SGHRS and CDR2 YFSETQ. Trimming removed 0 bases at V and 1 base at J, with 8 bases between. This CDR3 has 15 residues. CDR3 in DNA: TGCGCCAGCAGCTTGGGCGGAGAATCTGGAAACACCATATATTTT. Translation gives CASSLGGESGNTIYF. Variable domain in full (rest from reference TRBV5-1 and TRBJ1-3): KAGVTQTPRYLIKTRGQQVTLSCSPISGHRSVSWYQQTPGQGLQFLFEYFSETQRNKGNFPGRFSGRQFSNSRSEMNVSTLELGDSALYLCASSLGGESGNTIYFGEGSWLTVV.

This CDR3 is CASSGGTGENEKLFF. CDR3 in DNA: TGTGCCAGCAGCGGTGGGACAGGGGAAAATGAAAAACTGTTTTTT. The V gene is TRBV11-3, the J gene TRBJ1-4, with 10 bases fitting TRBD1. The germline V gene encodes CDR1 SGHNT and CDR2 YENEEA. This CDR3 comprises 15 residues. V lost 5 bases, J lost 5 bases, and 5 bases stayed unmatched.

The sample holds one count of this clone. The rearrangement joins TRBV5-1 to TRBJ1-1; 9 nucleotides match TRBD1. CDR1 is SGHRS, CDR2 YFSETQ, per germline. The CDR3 contains 14 residues. V was pared by 4 bases and J by 3 bases, with 4 bases of the junction left unmatched. The CDR3 is CASSLQGAYTEAFF. The CDR3 nucleotides are TGCGCCAGCAGCCTACAGGGGGCCTACACTGAAGCTTTCTTT.

The genes are TRBV5-1 and TRBJ2-2; D is ambiguous. V was pared by 7 bases and J by 6 bases, with 22 bases between. Germline CDR1 SGHRS, CDR2 YFSETQ. This CDR3 has 16 amino acids. The CDR3 nucleotides read TGCGCCAGCTCTAAGATGGCCAGGCCACCCGCCGGGGAGCTGTTTTTT. As protein: CASSKMARPPAGELFF.

This chain connects TRBV10-2 to TRBJ1-2, with D perhaps TRBD1 (6 bases). The V and J ends lost 3 bases and 3 bases respectively, with 14 bases between them. CDR1 WSHSY and CDR2 SAAADI come from the germline V gene. The CDR3 consists of 15 residues. The CDR3 sequence is CASSEGGDKYYGYTF. CDR3 bases: TGCGCCAGCAGTGAAGGGGGGGACAAATACTATGGCTACACCTTC.

This sequence joins TRBV11-2 and TRBJ2-7; 8 bases align to TRBD2. From germline, CDR1 is SGHAT and CDR2 FQNNGV. The V gene end was trimmed by 5 bases and the J gene end by 1 base; junction bases not matched to a gene: 10. This CDR3 contains 16 residues. CDR3 bases: TGTGCCAGCAGCCCGGGGGGGCTAGCGGCATCCTACGAGCAGTACTTC. It specifies CASSPGGLAASYEQYF. The variable domain in full, with the rest retrieved from reference TRBV11-2 and TRBJ2-7, is EAGVAQSPRYKIIEKRQSVAFWCNPISGHATLYWYQQILGQGPKLLIQFQNNGVVDDSQLPKDRFSAERLKGVDSTLKIQPAKLEDSAVYLCASSPGGLAASYEQYFGPGTRLTVT.

In this sample, this clone turned up once. V usage is TRBV2 and J usage is TRBJ2-7; weak D call: TRBD2 (6 bases). The ends were cut back, 4 bases at V and 0 bases at J, with 10 bases in the middle. The CDR3 is made up of 14 amino acids. Germline assignment: CDR1 SNHLY and CDR2 FYNNEI. In nucleotides, the CDR3 is TGTGCCAGCAGTGTGGACGGGAGCTCCTACGAGCAGTACTTC. Translating it yields CASSVDGSSYEQYF.

The V call is TRBV28, the J call TRBJ1-1; D gene unclear. Looked up from germline, CDR1 is MDHEN and CDR2 is SYDVKM. The CDR3 totals 13 residues. V shed 7 bases and J shed 11 bases, with 20 bases lying between them. CDR3 nucleotides: TGTGCCAGCACTCCACAACGGGCCCTAGGGGCTTTCTTT. Its translation is CASTPQRALGAFF.

The chain links TRBV6-2 or TRBV6-3 to TRBJ2-1; D perhaps matches TRBD2 (5 bases). The V gene lost 2 bases and the J gene lost 6 bases, with 11 bases spanning the gap. Germline V lookup: CDR1 MNHEY, CDR2 SVGEGT. The CDR3 has 14 residues. CDR3 in amino acids: CASSYRESTNEQFF. Written as DNA, the CDR3 is TGTGCCAGCAGTTACAGGGAGAGCACCAATGAGCAGTTCTTC.

The chain is built from TRBV5-6 and TRBJ2-5; 7 bases are a match to TRBD1. Germline V gives CDR1 SGHDT, CDR2 YYEEEE. J gave up 5 bases and V 4 bases, and 14 bases lay outside the gene matches. This CDR3 is built from 16 residues. The CDR3 sequence is CASSPQGRRVSETQYF. DNA for the CDR3: TGTGCCAGCAGCCCACAGGGGCGCAGGGTCAGTGAGACCCAGTACTTC.

The chain couples TRBV27 to TRBJ2-1; unclear D gene. The V and J ends lost 5 bases and 12 bases respectively, with 20 bases between them. Germline V gene sequence: CDR1 MNHEY, CDR2 SMNVEV (reference sequence). The CDR3 consists of 14 residues. For the CDR3, the DNA is TGTGCCAGCAGTCCCCGCCAGGTAGTTCGCGGGCAGTTCTTC. Residues: CASSPRQVVRGQFF.

J is TRBJ2-3 and V is TRBV27, with TRBD2 matching 10 bases. The CDR3 runs 15 residues. Germline-derived CDR1 and CDR2 are MNHEY and SMNVEV (reference sequence). V lost 6 bases to trimming and J lost 4 bases; unmatched junction nucleotides: 7. The CDR3 DNA reads as TGTGCCAGCAGGGTCCTAGCGGGAGTGGCAGATACGCAGTATTTT. This codes for CASRVLAGVADTQYF.

The rearrangement uses TRBV9 and TRBJ1-1; the D gene is possibly TRBD1 (6 bases). The CDR3 has 15 residues. Trimming left V 5 bases short and J 1 base short, with 15 bases between. Germline CDR1 SGDLS, CDR2 YYNGEE. CDR3 protein: CASSDYPGANTEAFF. The DNA for the CDR3 is TGTGCCAGCAGTGACTACCCGGGGGCGAACACTGAAGCTTTCTTT.

This rearrangement joins TRBV11-3 to TRBJ1-2; a weak D match, TRBD1 (5 bases). CDR1 and CDR2 (germline): SGHNT, YENEEA. Trimming took off 1 base at V and 6 bases at J, with 12 bases between the two ends. The CDR3 spans 14 residues. The CDR3 region has the DNA TGTGCCAGCAGCTTAGCTGGCAGGGTGGATGGCTACACCTTC. It is translated as CASSLAGRVDGYTF.

This chain joins TRBV6-5 and TRBJ1-4; D perhaps matches TRBD1 (5 bases). There are 14 residues in the CDR3. From germline, CDR1 is MNHEY and CDR2 SVGAGI. V was trimmed by 5 bases and J by 4 bases, leaving 11 bases between them. CDR3 sequence reads: CASSPGIVNEKLFF. The CDR3 DNA follows: TGTGCCAGCAGTCCAGGGATAGTTAATGAAAAACTGTTTTTT.

The chain has TRBV7-2 and TRBJ2-7; 7 nucleotides align to TRBD2. CDR1 and CDR2 from the germline V gene are SGHTA and FQGNSA. This CDR3 comprises 15 residues. V dropped 6 bases and J dropped 5; count of bases not matched to a gene: 13. CDR3 DNA sequence: TGTGCCAGCAGTTTCCCCTTGGGGAGGGCCCACGAGCAGTACTTC. The encoded protein is CASSFPLGRAHEQYF.

The gene calls are TRBV5-6 and TRBJ1-1; D is uncertain. Trimming removed 1 base at V and 8 bases at J, with 9 bases between. The CDR3 has 12 amino acids. Germline V lookup: CDR1 SGHDT, CDR2 YYEEEE. This CDR3 is CASSLFQTEAFF. Written as DNA, the CDR3 is TGTGCCAGCAGCTTGTTTCAGACAGAAGCTTTCTTT.

This chain links TRBV7-6 with TRBJ1-2; possibly TRBD1 for D (5 bases). Germline lookup yields CDR1 SGHVS and CDR2 FNYEAQ. V was pared by 5 bases and J by 6 bases, with 13 bases between. The CDR3 loop spans 13 amino acids. CDR3 in amino acids: CASSQSSRDGYTF. CDR3 bases: TGTGCCAGCAGCCAATCATCCAGGGATGGCTACACCTTC.

The chain uses TRBV6-5 and TRBJ1-1; possible D gene TRBD1, 5 bases. The CDR3 has 15 residues. CDR1 and CDR2 from the germline V gene are MNHEY and SVGAGI. The V gene lost 5 bases and the J gene lost 6 bases, with 19 bases spanning the gap. The CDR3 DNA reads TGTGCCAGCAGTAACGACCCGGGGGAGACCTCTGAAGCTTTCTTT. Translating gives CASSNDPGETSEAFF.